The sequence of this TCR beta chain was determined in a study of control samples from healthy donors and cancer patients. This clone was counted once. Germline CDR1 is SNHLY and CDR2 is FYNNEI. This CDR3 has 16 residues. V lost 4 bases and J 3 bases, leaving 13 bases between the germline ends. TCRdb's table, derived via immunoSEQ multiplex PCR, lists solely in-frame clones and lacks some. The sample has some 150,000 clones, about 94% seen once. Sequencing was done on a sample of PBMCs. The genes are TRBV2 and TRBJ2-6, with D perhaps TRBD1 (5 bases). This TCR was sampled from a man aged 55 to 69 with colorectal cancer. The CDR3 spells CASSGKGNSGANVLTF. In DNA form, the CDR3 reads TGTGCCAGCAGTGGAAAGGGGAATAGTGGGGCCAACGTCCTGACTTTC.